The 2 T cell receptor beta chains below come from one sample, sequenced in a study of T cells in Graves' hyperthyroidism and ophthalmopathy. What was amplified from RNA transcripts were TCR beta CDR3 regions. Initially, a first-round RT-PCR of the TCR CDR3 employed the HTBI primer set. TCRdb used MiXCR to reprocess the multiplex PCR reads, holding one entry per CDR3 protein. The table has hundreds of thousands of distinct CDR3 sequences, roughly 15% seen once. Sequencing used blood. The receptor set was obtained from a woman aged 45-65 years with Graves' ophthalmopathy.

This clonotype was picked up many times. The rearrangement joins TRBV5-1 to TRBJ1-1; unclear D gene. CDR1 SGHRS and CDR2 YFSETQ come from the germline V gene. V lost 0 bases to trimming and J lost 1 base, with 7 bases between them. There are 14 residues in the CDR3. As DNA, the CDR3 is TGCGCCAGCAGCTTGGCTACAAAGAACACTGAAGCTTTCTTT. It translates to CASSLATKNTEAFF.

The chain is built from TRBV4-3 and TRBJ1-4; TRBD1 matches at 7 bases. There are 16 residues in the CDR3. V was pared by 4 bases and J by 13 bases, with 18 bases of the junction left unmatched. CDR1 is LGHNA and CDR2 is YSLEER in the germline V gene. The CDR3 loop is CASSLSGTAYGAGLFF. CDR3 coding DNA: TGCGCCAGCAGCCTCTCCGGGACAGCTTACGGGGCTGGACTGTTTTTT.